The TCR beta chain described here comes from a study of post-analysis software for immune sequencing data. Study results and limitations: The five TRBV segments detected at higher frequency in patients than in controls included TRBV5-6, TRBV5-1 and TRBV20-1.

This clonotype has more than one count but fewer than ten. Its antigen is currently unknown. Libraries were made from TCR beta cDNA, and they carried unique molecular identifiers. From the PCR reads, TCRdb called clonotypes with MiXCR, one entry per CDR3 protein. The sample holds 650,000 to 850,000 distinct CDR3 sequences, 35% to 55% seen once. Trimming pared 4 bases from V and 10 bases from J, leaving 10 bases between. This CDR3 is built from 11 residues. CDR1 and CDR2 from the germline V gene are ENHRY and SYGVKD. Sequencing was done on a sample of blood. This TCR was recovered from a girl aged 5 to 17 with multiple sclerosis. The V gene is TRBV10-3, the J gene TRBJ2-5; a weak D match, TRBD1 (5 bases). This CDR3 is CAISVAGRQYF. The CDR3 DNA reads TGTGCCATCAGTGTCGCAGGGCGCCAGTACTTC.